These 12 T cell receptor beta chains were sequenced from one sample in a study of PD-1 blockade in classical Hodgkin lymphoma. Here immunoSEQ multiplex PCR was the method, and the copy in TCRdb shows in-frame clones only, minus some. Altogether 53,000 or so clones are present, 81% being singletons, with the ten largest covering 16%. Every patient relapsed after autologous stem cell transplantation, and brentuximab vedotin exposure varied. The sequences come from peripheral blood mononuclear cells (PBMCs), collected at baseline. These receptors were taken from a human donor with classical Hodgkin lymphoma.

This sequence joins TRBV5-1 and TRBJ2-1, with TRBD1 identical over 9 bases. Trimming removed 2 bases from V and 7 bases from J; junction bases left unmatched: 7. CDR3 length: 15 amino acids. CDR1 SGHRS and CDR2 YFSETQ come from the germline V gene. The CDR3 here is CASSLPGQGANEQFF. CDR3 DNA: TGCGCCAGCAGCTTACCGGGACAGGGAGCTAATGAGCAGTTCTTC.

The gene calls are TRBV19 and TRBJ1-2, with 8 positions matching TRBD1. CDR1 and CDR2 (germline): LNHDA, SQIVND (reference sequence). V lost 5 bases and J lost 5; bases outside the gene matches: 10. The CDR3 has 15 residues. The CDR3 nucleotides read TGTGCCAGTAGTGTGACAGGGGAAGCGGGGTATGGCTACACCTTC. Translation: CASSVTGEAGYGYTF.

The V gene is TRBV14, the J gene TRBJ2-3; D call uncertain. With 4 bases removed from V and 0 bases from J, the gap between germline ends came to 2 bases. Germline-derived CDR1 and CDR2 are SGHDN and FVKESK. This CDR3 is built from 12 residues. The CDR3 loop is CASSPSTDTQYF. The CDR3 DNA follows: TGTGCCAGCAGCCCTAGCACAGATACGCAGTATTTT.

This rearrangement joins TRBV9 to TRBJ2-3; TRBD1 matches 9 bases. Germline trimming cut 2 bases from V and 5 bases from J; bases unmatched to any gene: 9. CDR1 and CDR2 (germline): SGDLS, YYNGEE. The CDR3 has 16 amino acids. The CDR3 sequence is CASSVSGQGDRDTQYF. The DNA for the CDR3 is TGTGCCAGCAGCGTCTCGGGACAGGGTGATAGAGATACGCAGTATTTT.

The chain links TRBV7-2 to TRBJ2-2; D remains ambiguous. Germline lookup yields CDR1 SGHTA and CDR2 FQGNSA. Trimming shortened V by 5 bases and J by 6 bases, and 16 bases separated the two germline ends. The CDR3 spans 15 residues. CDR3 coding DNA: TGTGCCAGCAGCCCCCTCCAGGTTGGGGCCGGGGAGCTGTTTTTT. This codes for CASSPLQVGAGELFF.

The chain is built from TRBV7-9 and TRBJ1-6; maybe TRBD1 (6 bases). The CDR3 runs to 14 residues. Germline V gene lookup returns CDR1 SEHNR and CDR2 FQNEAQ (reference sequence). V lost 3 bases to trimming and J lost 10 bases, with 13 bases between them. Here the CDR3 DNA reads TGTGCCAGCAGCTTTGGCCAGCAGGGGTCACCCCTCCACTTT. Protein sequence: CASSFGQQGSPLHF.

The rearrangement uses TRBV30 and TRBJ1-5; no firm D call. The V gene lost 2 bases and the J gene lost 3 bases, with 8 bases spanning the gap. CDR3 size: 13 residues. Germline V gives CDR1 GTSNPN, CDR2 SVGIG (reference sequence). The CDR3 loop reads CAWSSWDNQPQHF. Here the CDR3 DNA reads TGTGCCTGGAGTTCCTGGGACAATCAGCCCCAGCATTTT. Full variable domain (remainder filled in from reference TRBV30 and TRBJ1-5): SQTIHQWPATLVQPVGSPLSLECTVEGTSNPNLYWYRQAAGRGLQLLFYSVGIGQISSEVPQNLSASRPQDRQFILSSKKLLLSDSGFYLCAWSSWDNQPQHFGDGTRLSIL.

The chain joins TRBV27 to TRBJ2-5; D unresolved. This CDR3 contains 14 residues. Trimming cost V 9 bases and J 0 bases, with 14 bases left between them. Germline V gene lookup returns CDR1 MNHEY and CDR2 SMNVEV (reference sequence). The CDR3: CASSRTTYQETQYF. The CDR3 DNA follows: TGTGCCAGTTCGAGGACCACGTACCAAGAGACCCAGTACTTC.

This chain links TRBV11-3 with TRBJ2-2; D is possibly TRBD1 (5 bases). Between the trimmed V and J ends, which lost 3 bases and 3 bases, there was a span of 11 bases. This CDR3 is built from 15 residues. CDR1 and CDR2 (germline): SGHNT, YENEEA. The CDR3 region has the DNA TGTGCCAGCAGCTTTGCCAGGGTAGACACCGGGGAGCTGTTTTTT. Translated: CASSFARVDTGELFF.

This chain uses TRBV4-2 with TRBJ1-2; D is uncertain. Deletions cut 4 bases from V and 2 bases from J, with 8 bases between. Germline V CDR1 and CDR2: LGHNA, YNFKEQ. This CDR3 has 13 residues. The CDR3 nucleotides are TGTGCCAGCAGCCCGGCGGGAAACTATGGCTACACCTTC. This encodes CASSPAGNYGYTF.

The V call is TRBV2, the J call TRBJ1-3, with a possible D match to TRBD1 (5 bases). Trimming stripped 4 bases from V and 2 bases from J, with 6 bases between. Germline V gene lookup returns CDR1 SNHLY and CDR2 FYNNEI. The CDR3 length is 13 residues. CDR3 in DNA: TGTGCCAGCAGTGGCAGGGCTGGAAACACCATATATTTT. Residues: CASSGRAGNTIYF.

This rearrangement joins TRBV11-3 to TRBJ2-5, with 9 bases that match TRBD2. The germline V gene encodes CDR1 SGHNT and CDR2 YENEEA. Losses at the gene ends were 2 bases for V and 2 bases for J; bases not matched to a gene: 3. CDR3 size: 15 residues. The CDR3 DNA follows: TGTGCCAGCAGCTTAAAGCTAGCGGGGCAAGAGACCCAGTACTTC. Encoded protein: CASSLKLAGQETQYF.